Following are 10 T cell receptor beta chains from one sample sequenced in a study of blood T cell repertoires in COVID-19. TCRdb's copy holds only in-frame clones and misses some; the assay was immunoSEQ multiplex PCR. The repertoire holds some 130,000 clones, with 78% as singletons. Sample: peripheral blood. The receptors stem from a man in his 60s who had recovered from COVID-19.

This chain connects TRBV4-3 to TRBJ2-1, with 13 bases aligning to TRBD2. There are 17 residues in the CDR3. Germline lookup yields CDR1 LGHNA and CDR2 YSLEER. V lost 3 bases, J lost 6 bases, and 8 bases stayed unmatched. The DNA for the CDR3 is TGCGCCAGCAGCCAGGCTACGGGACTAGCGGGACCCAATGAGCAGTTCTTC. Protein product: CASSQATGLAGPNEQFF.

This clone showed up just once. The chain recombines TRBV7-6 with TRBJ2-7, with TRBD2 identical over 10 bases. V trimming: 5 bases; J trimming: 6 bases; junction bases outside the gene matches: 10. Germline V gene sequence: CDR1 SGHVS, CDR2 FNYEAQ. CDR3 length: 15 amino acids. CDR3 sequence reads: CASSPRLAGAREQYF. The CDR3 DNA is TGTGCCAGCAGCCCCAGGCTAGCGGGAGCTCGCGAGCAGTACTTC. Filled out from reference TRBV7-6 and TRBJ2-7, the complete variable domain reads GAGVSQSPRYKVTKRGQDVALRCDPISGHVSLYWYRQALGQGPEFLTYFNYEAQQDKSGLPNDRFSAERPEGSISTLTIQRTEQRDSAMYRCASSPRLAGAREQYFGPGTRLTVT.

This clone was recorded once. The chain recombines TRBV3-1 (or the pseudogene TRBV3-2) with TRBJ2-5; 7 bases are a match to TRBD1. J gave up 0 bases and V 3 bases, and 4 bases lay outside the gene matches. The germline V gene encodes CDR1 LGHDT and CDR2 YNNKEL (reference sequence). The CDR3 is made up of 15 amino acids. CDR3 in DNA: TGTGCCAGCAGCCATTCGACAGGGTACCAAGAGACCCAGTACTTC. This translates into CASSHSTGYQETQYF.

CDR3 amino acids: CSVPRPGGRYDGEQFF. CDR3 bases: TGCAGCGTCCCACGCCCCGGGGGGCGTTACGATGGTGAGCAGTTCTTC. The V call is TRBV29-1, the J call TRBJ2-1; a weak D match, TRBD2 (7 bases). Germline CDR1 is SQVTM and CDR2 is ANQGSEA. V shed 6 bases and J shed 9 bases, with 27 bases lying between them. The CDR3 is 16 residues long.

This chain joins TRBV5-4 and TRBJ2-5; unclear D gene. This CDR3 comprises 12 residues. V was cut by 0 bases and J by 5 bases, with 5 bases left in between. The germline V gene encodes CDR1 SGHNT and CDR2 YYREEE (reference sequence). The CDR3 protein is CASSLAGETQYF. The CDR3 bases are TGTGCCAGCAGCTTGGCCGGGGAGACCCAGTACTTC. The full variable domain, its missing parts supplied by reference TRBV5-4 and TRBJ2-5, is ETGVTQSPTHLIKTRGQQVTLRCSSQSGHNTVSWYQQALGQGPQFIFQYYREEENGRGNFPPRFSGLQFPNYSSELNVNALELDDSALYLCASSLAGETQYFGPGTRLLVL.

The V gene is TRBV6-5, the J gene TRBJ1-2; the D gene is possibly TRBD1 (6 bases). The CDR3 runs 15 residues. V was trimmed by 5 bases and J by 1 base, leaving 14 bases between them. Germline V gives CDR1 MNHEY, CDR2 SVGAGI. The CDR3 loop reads CASSTPGHLNYGYTF. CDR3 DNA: TGTGCCAGCAGTACTCCGGGACACCTTAACTATGGCTACACCTTC.

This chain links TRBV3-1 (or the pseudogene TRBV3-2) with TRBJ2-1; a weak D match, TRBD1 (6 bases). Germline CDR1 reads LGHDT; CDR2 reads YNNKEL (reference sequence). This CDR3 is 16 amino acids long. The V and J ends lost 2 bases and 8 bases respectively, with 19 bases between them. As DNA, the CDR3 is TGTGCCAGCAGCCAATTCCGCGGGCAGGGGAACGATGAGCAGTTCTTC. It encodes CASSQFRGQGNDEQFF.

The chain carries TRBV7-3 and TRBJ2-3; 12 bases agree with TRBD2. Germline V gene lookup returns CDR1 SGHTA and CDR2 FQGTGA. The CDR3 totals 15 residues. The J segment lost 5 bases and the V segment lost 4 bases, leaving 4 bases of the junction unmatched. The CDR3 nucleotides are TGTGCCAGCAGCTCACTAGCGGGGGGCGTAGATACGCAGTATTTT. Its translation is CASSSLAGGVDTQYF.

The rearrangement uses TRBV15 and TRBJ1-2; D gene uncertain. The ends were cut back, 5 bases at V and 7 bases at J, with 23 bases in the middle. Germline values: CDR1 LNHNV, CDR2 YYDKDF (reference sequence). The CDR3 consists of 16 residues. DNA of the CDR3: TGTGCCACCAGCCCCGCTACAGAGGTTCGGAGGGCTGGCTACACCTTC. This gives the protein CATSPATEVRRAGYTF.

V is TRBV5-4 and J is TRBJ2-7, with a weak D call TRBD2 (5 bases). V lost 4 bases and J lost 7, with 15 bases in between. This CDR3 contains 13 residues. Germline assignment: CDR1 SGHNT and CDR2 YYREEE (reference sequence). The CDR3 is CASSPSYVGEQYF. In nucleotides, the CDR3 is TGTGCCAGCAGCCCTAGCTACGTCGGGGAGCAGTACTTC.